This entry is about one TCR beta chain. This clone's antigen is unknown. Per-base quality was not reported, and no clone a single base away is much larger than it. This entry comes from a study of cytomegalovirus exposure and HLA in healthy donors (TCRdb year 2017). Background on the whole study: In an earlier analysis of fewer than 750 of the donors, less than 350 Gb of sequence data and some 100 million unique TCR beta sequences from roughly 190 million T cells were reported. An early release covering 550 to 700 HLA-typed donors comprised about 320 gigabases of sequencing data and 85 million or so unique TCR sequences. The genetic ancestry cluster associated with self-reported Caucasian donors included over 65% of the 398 genotyped donors. The study was designed to test whether signatures of past pathogen exposure could be identified by cataloging public T cell receptors. The study used immunosequencing to profile the T cell repertoires of 666 subjects and linked those repertoires to cytomegalovirus serostatus. Along with the 666-subject first cohort, a separate validation cohort of roughly 110 different subjects was used. High-throughput TCR immunosequencing, statistical association of individual TCRs with disease status, and machine learning were combined to predict cytomegalovirus infection status. A later analysis re-examined previously published TCR beta repertoires from 610 or so donors and added high-resolution HLA genotyping to investigate patterns of TCR occurrence. Rather than using new phenotypic data, the later analysis identified candidate immune exposures from TCR beta sequences and from how often those sequences occurred across donors. An earlier analysis of 587 of the donors used high-throughput TCR beta sequencing to judge whether each TCR beta V gene segment behaved as functional or pseudogenic. Donor age, sex, ethnicity and CMV serostatus were collected together with the repertoire data. A later genetic analysis took genome-wide SNP genotypes for about 55% of the roughly 700 donors and used that subset as a discovery cohort. Every discovery cohort repertoire had been produced on one sequencing platform. Class I and class II HLA loci were covered by the typing at four-digit resolution. Typing coverage varied by locus: about 620-640 donors for A, B, C, DRB1 and DQB1; more than 500 for DQA1; over 600 for DPA1; roughly 450 for DPB1. A handful of DR-DQ haplotypes were handled as single units for association and clustering because linkage in the cohort was strong. Across approximately 400 genotyped donors of the cohort, an average of approximately 220,000 unique TCR beta nucleotide sequences per donor were sequenced, and roughly a sixth of those sequences were non-productive.

Library creation used the immunoSEQ multiplex PCR assay. The multiplex PCR relied on a mix of 60 forward primers for TCR Vbeta segments and 13 reverse primers for TCR Jbeta segments. The CDR3 region of rearranged TCR beta genes was amplified from genomic DNA with a multiplex PCR assay. Amplified TCR beta libraries were sequenced as 87-base-pair reads on the Illumina HiSeq System. In the source study's methods: In a later analysis, some 80 million unique TCR beta chains were counted across the 666 repertoires, and roughly 11 million of these chains were shared by at least two donors. A nearest-neighbor algorithm error-corrected the raw reads and collapsed the reads into unique sequences, merging closely related sequences to remove PCR and sequencing errors. Alignment of CDR3 sequences to IMGT reference sequences was used to assign V, D and J gene segments. For a sequence to be retained, a match of at least six nucleotides was required to both a V gene segment and a J gene segment. Rearrangements were classified as productive when the CDR3 lacked stop codons and remained in frame with V and J, and all other rearrangements were classified as non-productive. Following IMGT convention, CDR3 was defined as the stretch from the second conserved V-encoded cysteine up to the conserved J-encoded phenylalanine. The earlier analysis of 500 to 750 of the donors excluded any sequence lacking an unambiguous match to a single V gene segment. An earlier analysis of a few hundred of the donors classified V segments as functional when productive rearrangements were above 56.7% and as segregating when the standard deviation between donors was above 5%. A statistical classification framework was built to diagnose cytomegalovirus status from the catalog of TCR beta chain sequences. V and J gene assignment, in a later analysis, came from comparing TCR nucleotide sequences with IMGT/GENE-DB human TR gene sequences. A later analysis assigned CDR3 sequences and most-parsimonious VDJ recombination scenarios with the TCRdist pipeline. A later analysis defined each TCR beta chain by its CDR3 amino acid sequence plus V-gene family, and excluded reads lacking a unique V-gene family. In a later analysis, 550 to 650 highly shared, low-generation-probability nucleotide sequences were removed to address suspected cross-contamination and a sequencing artifact. A later analysis calculated a clonal expansion index for each public chain from normalized within-repertoire ranks of inferred template counts. In a later analysis, generation probabilities were computed with a VDJ recombination model fitted to out-of-frame rearrangements, and the resulting probabilities were checked against IGoR. In a later analysis, TCR-TCR, TCR-HLA and TCR-CMV co-occurrence was scored with hypergeometric tests, and a repertoire-size bias correction was applied to TCR pairs. False discovery rates were estimated in a later analysis by permuting HLA or CMV assignments 20 times. In a later analysis, co-occurring TCRs were grouped using DBSCAN, and TCRdist sequence similarity was added for clustering within HLA-allele-positive subsets. Repertoires with fewer than 30,000 or more than 120,000 public chains, plus five repertoires with anomalous nucleotide sharing, were excluded from co-occurrence clustering. What TCRdb holds here is the immuneACCESS table cut down to in-frame rearrangements. Part of the clones is not present; checked against another copy, under half of the missing clones reflect an unresolved V gene, and the others are unexplained. V, J and clone size are those of that table, while D and trimming were read from the DNA. The sample profile shows about 190,000 clones; roughly four fifths of them were found once. The ten top clones hold less than 2.5% of the sample.

The investigation overall reported the following: In a later analysis, TCR association rates were found to vary across HLA loci, with the most associated TCRs seen for DRB1 alleles and the fewest for HLA-C alleles. Specific HLA alleles were associated with some 15,000 TCR beta sequences at a false discovery rate of 0.05 in a later analysis. While some public TCRs were present in many individuals, most TCR sequences turned up only very rarely across donors. The classifier was reported to diagnose cytomegalovirus status with high specificity and sensitivity in both the original and validation cohorts. In a later genetic analysis, fewer N-insertions in productive TCRs were reported among donors in an Asian-associated ancestry cluster than the approximately 710-donor mean. Because counts were too low, about 18 rarely observed V segments, including chromosome 9 orphons, were left out of the earlier analysis of a few hundred of the donors. Sequencing depth was assumed to be roughly uniform across donors in the presence/absence analyses, though that assumption may not hold. Three of the identified cytomegalovirus-associated TCR beta chains were confirmed in vitro to be specific for cytomegalovirus antigens. Correlated functional status among segregating V segments might be attributable to linkage disequilibrium, but an unknown experimental factor could not be ruled out. An earlier analysis of some 560 of the donors showed that most TCR beta V segments appeared in productive rearrangements either about 87% or about 30% of the time, which broadly matched IMGT annotations. A cluster of highly shared sequence variants was judged likely to be a technical artifact of the sequencing pipeline. According to a later analysis, parvovirus B19, influenza, CMV and Epstein-Barr virus appeared linked to several top co-occurrence clusters. The authors suggested that the approach could potentially be extended to other disease states and immunological phenotypes. A further reported finding was that TCR beta sequences accurately predicted the HLA-A and HLA-B alleles for most subjects in the first cohort. In this cohort, only TCR beta chains were sequenced, and detectable features were limited by the absence of alpha or paired-chain data. The study gave a list of about 170 TCR beta chains associated with cytomegalovirus. A later analysis found that HLA-associated TCR beta chains were more clonally expanded and had lower generation probabilities than equally common non-associated chains. An association between a missense DCLRE1C variant and V-gene and J-gene trimming of TCR beta chains was found in a later genetic analysis and replicated in an independent cohort. For the cohort, immune exposure information was limited to CMV serostatus. In a later analysis, most CMV-associated TCR beta chains were found to appear HLA-restricted, with HLA associations seemingly driven largely by CMV exposure. HLA typing was unavailable for some donors at each locus, so association tests used only the typed subset. When HLA alleles, especially DR and DQ, strongly co-occurred, attributing TCR associations to individual alleles was difficult. Some IMGT-functional V segments, including TRBV6-2 and TRBV6-3, could not be told apart with the 87-base-pair reads, so those segments were excluded.

The cohort comprised some 730 healthy bone marrow donors. All cohort members were sampled while nominally healthy, although unrecorded immune exposures were likely present. The donor was CMV seropositive and was included in the group of around 300 seropositive cohort members. Every donor gave a peripheral blood sample, and the peripheral blood mononuclear cells from that sample were used for TCR beta sequencing. The Qiagen DNeasy Blood Extraction Kit was used to extract genomic DNA from the blood cell samples. Here V drops 5 bases and J drops 6 bases, and the junction holds 7 bases not matched to any gene. The germline V gene supplies CDR1 MNHNS and CDR2 SASEGT. The CDR3 runs 14 residues from the cysteine to the phenylalanine. Just CDR3 DNA is preserved here, 42 bases in frame from base 1.

This clonotype was obtained from a woman under 40 in good health and CMV-seropositive. The material sequenced was PBMCs. This receptor chain uses TRBV6-1 and TRBJ1-2, with 9 bases aligning to TRBD1. The bases are TGTGCCAGCAGTACTGCCGGGACAGGGAATGGCTACACCTTC. Its translation is CASSTAGTGNGYTF.